These 20 T cell receptor beta chains were all obtained from the same sample, sequenced in a study of regulatory T cells in long-lasting Graves disease. Arm-PCR of CDR3 regions with iRepertoire HTBI primers generated TCR beta libraries. One entry per CDR3 protein, called by TCRdb with MiXCR from the multiplex PCR reads. The table lists about 470,000 distinct CDR3 sequences, around 15% of them singletons. As for time point: newly diagnosed GD, antithyroid drugs for less than 3 months. With RNA extracted from PBMCs as input, the TCR library was made. The same sample was also studied in work on T cells in Graves' hyperthyroidism and ophthalmopathy.

The sequencing here drew on peripheral blood mononuclear cells (PBMCs), taken at new diagnosis, from a patient treated with antithyroid drugs. The receptors originated from a middle-aged man with Graves disease.

This clonotype was detected a few times. The chain combines TRBV29-1 with TRBJ2-7; D is perhaps TRBD1 (6 bases). The CDR3 has 12 residues. Germline V gene sequence: CDR1 SQVTM, CDR2 ANQGSEA. The V gene lost 6 bases and the J gene lost 4 bases, with 13 bases spanning the gap. CDR3 region: CSVIQGGYEQYF. The CDR3 region has the DNA TGCAGCGTCATACAAGGGGGATACGAGCAGTACTTC.

The genes are TRBV11-3 and TRBJ2-3; D perhaps matches TRBD2 (6 bases). The CDR3 covers 14 residues. Trimming removed 5 bases at V and 2 bases at J, with 11 bases between. Germline CDR1 and CDR2: SGHNT and YENEEA. CDR3 sequence: CASSPTSNTDTQYF. The CDR3, as DNA: TGTGCCAGCAGCCCAACTAGCAACACAGATACGCAGTATTTT. The full variable domain, with the rest looked up from reference TRBV11-3 and TRBJ2-3, is EAGVVQSPRYKIIEKKQPVAFWCNPISGHNTLYWYLQNLGQGPELLIRYENEEAVDDSQLPKDRFSAERLKGVDSTLKIQPAELGDSAVYLCASSPTSNTDTQYFGPGTRLTVL.

With respect to this clonotype: This likely reflects a read error, since a far larger clone is one base away. The chain has TRBV2 and TRBJ2-7, with 9 bases fitting TRBD1. V shed 6 bases and J 7 bases; nucleotides not matched to a gene: 16. Germline V gives CDR1 SNHLY, CDR2 FYNNEI. This CDR3 spans 16 amino acids. The CDR3 DNA sequence: TGTGCCAGCAGGACCCTGACAGGGGGGGCATACAATGAGCAGTACTTC. It translates to CASRTLTGGAYNEQYF.

This clonotype was seen a handful of times. The chain uses TRBV6-1 and TRBJ2-5, with a tentative D call TRBD1 (5 bases). The V end lost 6 bases, the J end lost 0 bases, and 8 bases lay between the germline ends. CDR3 size: 13 residues. Per the germline V gene, CDR1 is MNHNS and CDR2 is SASEGT. The CDR3 DNA reads as TGTGCCAGCAGACCAGGGTACCAAGAGACCCAGTACTTC. This sequence encodes CASRPGYQETQYF.

This clonotype was seen repeatedly, ten times or more. The chain carries TRBV12-3 or TRBV12-4 and TRBJ1-3, with D hard to call. Between the trimmed V and J ends, which lost 6 bases and 3 bases, there was a span of 6 bases. This CDR3 has 12 residues. The CDR3 sequence is CASRELGNTIYF. CDR3 nucleotide sequence: TGTGCCAGCAGGGAGCTTGGAAACACCATATATTTT.

This clonotype has a count of ten or more. The V and J genes are TRBV5-1 and TRBJ2-1, with 15 positions matching TRBD2. From germline, CDR1 is SGHRS and CDR2 YFSETQ. The V gene end was trimmed by 0 bases and the J gene end by 8 bases; junction bases not matched to a gene: 12. The CDR3 loop spans 19 amino acids. The CDR3 loop reads CASSLGLGLAGGHGDEQFF. The CDR3 DNA follows: TGCGCCAGCAGCTTGGGTTTAGGACTAGCGGGAGGGCATGGCGATGAGCAGTTCTTC. Full variable domain (rest looked up from reference TRBV5-1 and TRBJ2-1): KAGVTQTPRYLIKTRGQQVTLSCSPISGHRSVSWYQQTPGQGLQFLFEYFSETQRNKGNFPGRFSGRQFSNSRSEMNVSTLELGDSALYLCASSLGLGLAGGHGDEQFFGPGTRLTVL.

The gene calls are TRBV5-1 and TRBJ2-2; D remains unclear. Per the germline V gene, CDR1 is SGHRS and CDR2 is YFSETQ. V was pared by 4 bases and J by 2 bases, with 12 bases between. The CDR3 has 15 amino acids. CDR3 region: CASSTDGGNTGELFF. CDR3 DNA: TGCGCCAGCAGCACGGATGGTGGTAACACCGGGGAGCTGTTTTTT.

The chain recombines TRBV12-3 or TRBV12-4 with TRBJ2-1; weak D call: TRBD2 (6 bases). This CDR3 comprises 14 residues. Trimming removed 6 bases at V and 8 bases at J, with 17 bases between. As DNA, the CDR3 is TGTGCCAGCAGACGACTAGTTGGGGAGGATGAGCAGTTCTTC. It is translated as CASRRLVGEDEQFF.

The sample holds a few counts of this clonotype. The chain is built from TRBV28 and TRBJ1-3, with D possibly matching TRBD1 (5 bases). The CDR3 consists of 17 residues. Trimming cost V 2 bases and J 2 bases, with 16 bases left between them. The germline V gene has CDR1 MDHEN and CDR2 SYDVKM. The CDR3: CASSLTTGRVAGNTIYF. The CDR3 DNA reads as TGTGCCAGCAGTTTAACAACTGGCAGGGTCGCTGGAAACACCATATATTTT.

This clonotype was recorded many times. This chain joins TRBV6-1 and TRBJ1-1; a possible D gene is TRBD1 (6 bases). This CDR3 has 15 amino acids. Germline V gene data show CDR1 as MNHNS and CDR2 as SASEGT. Trimming pared 7 bases from V and 4 bases from J, leaving 19 bases between. The CDR3, as DNA: TGTGCCAGCATCACCGGGGGCAGGGGCGGCACTGAAGCTTTCTTT. It codes for CASITGGRGGTEAFF.

This clonotype was detected ten times or more. CDR3 DNA sequence: TGTGCCAGCAGCTTTCGGCTAGCTAGTGAGCAGTTCTTC. Translated, it gives CASSFRLASEQFF. V and J are TRBV11-3 and TRBJ2-1; perhaps TRBD2 as D (5 bases). V was trimmed by 3 bases and J by 9 bases, leaving 12 bases between them. The germline CDR1 and CDR2 sequences are SGHNT and YENEEA. This CDR3 comprises 13 residues.

The chain combines TRBV24-1 with TRBJ2-1; the D gene could be TRBD1 or TRBD2 (5 bases each). Germline V gene sequence: CDR1 KGHDR, CDR2 SFDVKD. CDR3 size: 15 residues. Between the trimmed V and J ends, which lost 5 bases and 7 bases, there was a span of 17 bases. CDR3 sequence reads: CATSAYGGVGNEQFF. DNA for the CDR3: TGTGCCACCAGTGCGTATGGGGGAGTAGGAAATGAGCAGTTCTTC.

This clonotype came up a few times. The rearrangement links TRBV12-3 or TRBV12-4 to TRBJ1-5; TRBD1 matches 7 bases. This CDR3 contains 20 residues. The V gene end was trimmed by 6 bases and the J gene end by 0 bases; junction bases not matched to a gene: 20. CDR3 loop: CASRRGRGLLGAFSNQPQHF. Here the CDR3 DNA reads TGTGCCAGCAGACGGGGCAGGGGGTTACTTGGGGCTTTTAGCAATCAGCCCCAGCATTTT.

Comments on this clonotype: A far bigger clonotype differs at one base, so this is likely a read error. The V and J genes are TRBV11-2 and TRBJ2-1, with D maybe TRBD2 (7 bases). With 5 bases removed from V and 13 bases from J, the gap between germline ends came to 18 bases. The CDR3 runs 13 residues. Germline values: CDR1 SGHAT, CDR2 FQNNGV. The CDR3 here is CASSAQGRETQFF. CDR3 nucleotides: TGTGCCAGCAGCGCCCAGGGGAGGGAGACCCAGTTCTTC.

This clonotype was found a few times. The rearrangement joins TRBV19 to TRBJ2-7; 12 nucleotides align to TRBD2. The germline V gene encodes CDR1 LNHDA and CDR2 SQIVND (reference sequence). Trimming cost V 7 bases and J 3 bases; bases outside gene matches: 16. This CDR3 spans 18 amino acids. The CDR3 sequence is CASTTSGRTTRTLYEQYF. The CDR3 nucleotides are TGTGCCAGTACTACTAGCGGGAGGACCACGAGGACTCTCTACGAGCAGTACTTC.

J is TRBJ2-1 and V is TRBV6-1, with 14 bases fitting TRBD2. The CDR3 spans 16 residues. The germline CDR1 and CDR2 sequences are MNHNS and SASEGT. J lost 10 bases, V lost 3 bases, and 8 bases had no gene match. The CDR3 DNA reads as TGTGCCAGCAGTGACCCGGGACTAGCGGGAGCGGGCGAGCAGTTCTTC. Translated: CASSDPGLAGAGEQFF.

J is TRBJ2-7 and V is TRBV20-1; D may be TRBD1 (5 bases). The germline CDR1 and CDR2 sequences are DFQATT and SNEGSKA (reference sequence). The CDR3 runs to 12 residues. The V gene lost 3 bases and the J gene lost 2 bases, with 8 bases spanning the gap. The CDR3 here is CSASAGPYEQYF. The CDR3 DNA reads TGCAGTGCTAGCGCAGGGCCCTACGAGCAGTACTTC.

The chain couples TRBV12-3 or TRBV12-4 to TRBJ2-2, with a tentative D call TRBD2 (7 bases). The CDR3 contains 17 residues. Trimming took off 8 bases at V and 3 bases at J, with 22 bases between the two ends. This chain's CDR3 is CASWGGGGAKYTGELFF. The CDR3 DNA reads as TGTGCCAGCTGGGGGGGAGGGGGGGCGAAGTACACCGGGGAGCTGTTTTTT.

This clonotype was found many times. The rearrangement uses TRBV20-1 and TRBJ2-3; D call uncertain. Between the trimmed V and J ends, which lost 0 bases and 5 bases, there was a span of 15 bases. From germline, CDR1 is DFQATT and CDR2 SNEGSKA (reference sequence). CDR3 size: 15 residues. This CDR3 reads CSARDETRVGDTQYF. The CDR3 region has the DNA TGCAGTGCTAGAGATGAGACAAGGGTGGGAGATACGCAGTATTTT.

This clonotype occurred many times. The chain carries TRBV14 and TRBJ2-2; TRBD2 might be the D (5 bases). CDR1 SGHDN and CDR2 FVKESK come from the germline V gene. The CDR3 extends over 19 amino acids. V lost 0 bases, J lost 1 base, and 18 bases lay in between. This CDR3 is CASSQDGVYSARNTGELFF. CDR3 bases: TGTGCCAGCAGCCAAGATGGAGTTTATAGCGCAAGGAACACCGGGGAGCTGTTTTTT. The full variable domain, rest sourced from reference TRBV14 and TRBJ2-2, is EAGVTQFPSHSVIEKGQTVTLRCDPISGHDNLYWYRRVMGKEIKFLLHFVKESKQDESGMPNNRFLAERTGGTYSTLKVQPAELEDSGVYFCASSQDGVYSARNTGELFFGEGSRLTVL.